The rows below give T cell receptor beta chains drawn from one sample of a study of cytomegalovirus exposure and HLA in healthy donors. Only in-frame clones appear in the TCRdb table, and some are missing; sequencing was by immunoSEQ multiplex PCR. In the table there are 100,000 or so clones, around three quarters of which are singletons. Source material: PBMCs. The receptors shown here come from a female donor in good health and CMV-seropositive. CDR3s include the opening cysteine and the closing phenylalanine or tryptophan. The D gene is left open where the match is weak. Part of the rows lack a size; the others show once, few, many or a class for expanded clones.

d_call j_call clone_size v_call cdr3_aa cdr3_nt
TRBD1 TRBJ1-6 NA TRBV14 CASSLGQGYNSPLHF TGTGCCAGCAGCCTCGGACAGGGGTATAATTCACCCCTCCACTTT
NA TRBJ1-2 NA TRBV4-3 CASSQDRGRYGYTF TGCGCCAGCAGCCAAGACAGGGGTAGATATGGCTACACCTTC
TRBD1 TRBJ2-5 NA TRBV7-9 CASSLPGTGGQETQYF TGTGCCAGCAGCTTGCCCGGGACAGGGGGTCAAGAGACCCAGTACTTC
TRBD2 TRBJ2-7 NA TRBV7-8 CASSLVGGRAYEQYF TGTGCCAGCAGCTTAGTGGGGGGGAGGGCCTACGAGCAGTACTTC
TRBD1 TRBJ1-2 NA TRBV10-2 CASSVTGDQSYGYTF TGCGCCAGCAGTGTTACAGGGGACCAGAGCTATGGCTACACCTTC
TRBD2 TRBJ2-1 NA TRBV5-1 CASSSSTSGRSNEQFF TGCGCCAGCAGCTCGTCGACTAGCGGGAGGTCCAATGAGCAGTTCTTC
TRBD1 TRBJ1-2 once TRBV28 CASSWGQNYGYTF TGTGCCAGCAGTTGGGGACAGAACTATGGCTACACCTTC
NA TRBJ2-5 NA TRBV11-2 CASSLTASWAQETQYF TGTGCCAGCAGCTTAACGGCCTCCTGGGCCCAAGAGACCCAGTACTTC
NA TRBJ1-5 once TRBV25-1 CASSEYEGVQPQHF TGTGCCAGCAGTGAATACGAGGGGGTCCAGCCCCAGCATTTT
TRBD1 TRBJ1-4 NA TRBV30 CAWSVSPFPGQGATNEKLFF TGTGCCTGGAGTGTAAGCCCCTTCCCCGGACAGGGGGCAACTAATGAAAAACTGTTTTTT
TRBD2 TRBJ2-2 NA TRBV7-9 CSSSNLAGNTGELFF TGTTCCAGCAGTAACCTAGCGGGTAACACCGGGGAGCTGTTTTTT
TRBD2 TRBJ2-7 NA TRBV2 CASRETSGPSYEQYF TGTGCCAGCAGAGAGACTAGCGGGCCATCCTACGAGCAGTACTTC
TRBD1 TRBJ1-5 few TRBV6-1 CASSGQGLSNQPQHF TGTGCCAGCAGTGGACAGGGCCTAAGCAATCAGCCCCAGCATTTT
NA TRBJ2-1 NA TRBV30 CAQQEGTTYNEQFF TGTGCCCAGCAAGAAGGGACAACCTACAATGAGCAGTTCTTC
TRBD1 TRBJ1-1 few TRBV25-1 CASSGSSGGNTEAFF TGTGCCAGCAGTGGATCCTCAGGGGGGAACACTGAAGCTTTCTTT
TRBD1 TRBJ2-5 NA TRBV19 CASSTDRGLRETQYF TGTGCCAGTAGTACCGACAGGGGGCTTCGAGAGACCCAGTACTTC
TRBD2 TRBJ2-1 NA TRBV27 CASSLGTSGDYNEQFF TGTGCCAGCAGTTTGGGAACTAGCGGGGATTACAATGAGCAGTTCTTC
TRBD1 TRBJ2-7 few TRBV9 CASSVVSGGEQYF TGTGCCAGCAGCGTAGTCTCAGGGGGCGAGCAGTACTTC
TRBD1 TRBJ2-7 NA TRBV28 CASSFGGQGAYEQYF TGTGCCAGCAGTTTCGGGGGACAGGGGGCTTACGAGCAGTACTTC
NA TRBJ2-7 NA TRBV18 CASSSQNYEQYF TGTGCCAGCTCGTCCCAGAACTACGAGCAGTACTTC
NA TRBJ1-4 NA TRBV18 CASSPAGLTNEKLFF TGTGCCAGCTCACCTGCAGGGCTAACTAATGAAAAACTGTTTTTT
NA TRBJ1-2 NA TRBV6-1 CASRWGGQASGYTF TGTGCCAGCAGGTGGGGGGGGCAAGCTTCTGGCTACACCTTC
TRBD2 TRBJ2-1 NA TRBV6-4 CASGLGLAGVDEQFF TGTGCCAGCGGTCTGGGACTAGCGGGAGTGGATGAGCAGTTCTTC
NA TRBJ2-7 NA TRBV30 CAWSVETLSSYEQYF TGTGCCTGGAGTGTCGAGACTTTGAGCTCCTACGAGCAGTACTTC
NA TRBJ1-1 NA TRBV19 CASSRDRVNTEAFF TGTGCCAGTAGTCGCGACAGAGTGAACACTGAAGCTTTCTTT
NA TRBJ1-2 NA TRBV5-6 CASSFTTGGYGYTF TGTGCCAGCAGCTTCACCACAGGCGGCTATGGCTACACCTTC
TRBD1 TRBJ1-2 NA TRBV2 CASRQGAAYGYTF TGTGCCAGCAGACAGGGGGCTGCGTATGGCTACACCTTC
NA TRBJ2-7 NA TRBV19 CASSIGGGAGYEQYF TGTGCCAGTAGTATAGGAGGGGGGGCAGGCTACGAGCAGTACTTC
TRBD1 TRBJ2-3 once TRBV18 CASSAIPLTGQGASSTDTQYF TGTGCCAGCTCAGCGATTCCCTTGACTGGACAGGGGGCCTCTAGCACAGATACGCAGTATTTT
NA TRBJ2-2 NA TRBV2 CASREERVSHGELFF TGTGCCAGCAGGGAGGAGCGGGTTAGCCACGGGGAGCTGTTTTTT
NA TRBJ1-2 NA TRBV4-2 CASSQDRRENYGYTF TGTGCCAGCAGCCAAGACCGACGGGAAAACTATGGCTACACCTTC
NA TRBJ2-1 few TRBV7-2 CASWAGPPLRNEQFF TGTGCCAGCTGGGCGGGACCCCCCCTTCGCAATGAGCAGTTCTTC
TRBD2 TRBJ2-2 NA TRBV6-5 CASRTGLANTGELFF TGTGCCAGCAGAACGGGACTAGCGAACACCGGGGAGCTGTTTTTT
TRBD1 TRBJ2-4 NA TRBV5-5 CASSSLYRDRVAKNIQYF TGTGCCAGCAGCTCCCTCTACCGGGACAGGGTGGCCAAAAACATTCAGTACTTC
NA TRBJ2-3 NA TRBV7-6 CASSLESLADTQYF TGTGCCAGCAGCTTAGAGTCGCTAGCGGATACGCAGTATTTT
TRBD2 TRBJ2-1 NA TRBV9 CASSVAIAGAGEQFF TGTGCCAGCAGCGTAGCAATAGCGGGAGCGGGTGAGCAGTTCTTC
NA TRBJ2-5 NA TRBV19 CASSSHSTGPETQYF TGTGCCAGTAGTTCCCACTCGACAGGCCCAGAGACCCAGTACTTC
NA TRBJ1-5 few TRBV18 CASSLFYSNQPQHF TGTGCCAGCTCACTTTTTTATAGCAATCAGCCCCAGCATTTT
NA TRBJ1-2 NA TRBV15 CATSRDFSNYGYTF TGTGCCACCAGCAGAGACTTTTCGAACTATGGCTACACCTTC
TRBD2 TRBJ2-1 NA TRBV25-1 CASSEVGLAGVHNEQFF TGTGCCAGCAGTGAAGTGGGACTAGCGGGAGTTCACAATGAGCAGTTCTTC
TRBD2 TRBJ2-1 NA TRBV2 CASSAGGRSYNEQFF TGTGCCAGCAGCGCGGGGGGGAGGTCCTACAATGAGCAGTTCTTC
TRBD1 TRBJ2-7 few TRBV11-2 CASSMTGERYEQYF TGTGCCAGCAGCATGACAGGGGAAAGGTACGAGCAGTACTTC
TRBD1 TRBJ2-2 NA TRBV7-9 CASSLAQDRESINTGEPFF TGTGCCAGCAGCTTAGCGCAGGACAGGGAGTCGATCAACACCGGGGAGCCGTTTTTT
NA TRBJ2-5 NA TRBV5-1 CASSLLASMETQYF TGCGCCAGCAGCTTGTTAGCTAGCATGGAGACCCAGTACTTC
NA TRBJ1-1 NA TRBV2 CASSEARTAANTEAFF TGTGCCAGCAGTGAAGCTAGGACAGCAGCGAACACTGAAGCTTTCTTT
NA TRBJ2-7 few TRBV7-2 CASSLVSGFSYEQYF TGTGCCAGCAGCTTAGTATCAGGGTTCTCCTACGAGCAGTACTTC
NA TRBJ1-5 NA TRBV12-2 CASRLAQGQPQHF TGTGCAAGTCGCTTAGCTCAGGGTCAGCCCCAGCATTTT
TRBD1 TRBJ2-3 NA TRBV19 CASSPTGTGGQNTQYF TGTGCCAGTAGTCCCACCGGGACAGGGGGACAAAATACGCAGTATTTT